The 4 T cell receptor beta chains in this list originate from one sample, sequenced in a study of vaccination and CD4 T cells after COVID-19. These TCRs are of unknown antigen specificity. An Oncomine TCR Beta short-read assay was used to sequence the DNA from cultured CD4+ T cells. TCRdb processed the PCR reads anew with MiXCR; each CDR3 protein has one entry. The data show about 13,000 distinct CDR3 sequences, about 40% seen once. Treatment indicated: approximately 10-day PBMC culture with coronavirus spike peptide pools or control peptides (ViraFEST assay). The sample consisted of CD4+ T cells from blood, cultured in vitro, taken after SARS-CoV-2 vaccination. The receptors were sampled from a human donor who had recovered from COVID-19.

The chain is built from TRBV5-1 and TRBJ1-1; 9 bases align to TRBD1. This CDR3 region has 16 residues. V shed 5 bases, J shed 0 bases, and the junction held 8 bases outside the gene matches. From germline, CDR1 is SGHRS and CDR2 YFSETQ. The CDR3 reads CASRPGTGIMNTEAFF. For the CDR3, the DNA is TGCGCCAGCAGACCAGGGACAGGGATAATGAACACTGAAGCTTTCTTT.

The gene calls are TRBV12-3 or TRBV12-4 and TRBJ2-2; 7 bases fit TRBD2. Germline trimming cut 5 bases from V and 3 bases from J; bases unmatched to any gene: 3. The CDR3 runs 14 residues. The CDR3 reads CASSQGLHTGELFF. Written as DNA, the CDR3 is TGTGCCAGCAGTCAGGGACTACACACCGGGGAGCTGTTTTTT.

The chain has TRBV6-2 or TRBV6-3 and TRBJ2-1; 7 nucleotides agree with TRBD2. Germline CDR1 MNHEY, CDR2 SVGEGT. There are 14 residues in the CDR3. V lost 7 bases, J lost 0 bases, and 3 bases stayed unmatched. This CDR3 reads CASTGGSSYNEQFF. In DNA form, the CDR3 reads TGTGCCAGCACCGGCGGGAGCTCCTACAATGAGCAGTTCTTC.

The chain recombines TRBV7-2 with TRBJ1-1, with D possibly matching TRBD1 (5 bases). The germline CDR1 and CDR2 sequences are SGHTA and FQGNSA. This CDR3 region has 14 residues. Trimming removed 0 bases from V and 4 bases from J, with 9 bases in between. The CDR3 loop reads CASSLAAGGTEAFF. CDR3 sequence (DNA): TGTGCCAGCAGCTTAGCGGCGGGGGGCACTGAAGCTTTCTTT.